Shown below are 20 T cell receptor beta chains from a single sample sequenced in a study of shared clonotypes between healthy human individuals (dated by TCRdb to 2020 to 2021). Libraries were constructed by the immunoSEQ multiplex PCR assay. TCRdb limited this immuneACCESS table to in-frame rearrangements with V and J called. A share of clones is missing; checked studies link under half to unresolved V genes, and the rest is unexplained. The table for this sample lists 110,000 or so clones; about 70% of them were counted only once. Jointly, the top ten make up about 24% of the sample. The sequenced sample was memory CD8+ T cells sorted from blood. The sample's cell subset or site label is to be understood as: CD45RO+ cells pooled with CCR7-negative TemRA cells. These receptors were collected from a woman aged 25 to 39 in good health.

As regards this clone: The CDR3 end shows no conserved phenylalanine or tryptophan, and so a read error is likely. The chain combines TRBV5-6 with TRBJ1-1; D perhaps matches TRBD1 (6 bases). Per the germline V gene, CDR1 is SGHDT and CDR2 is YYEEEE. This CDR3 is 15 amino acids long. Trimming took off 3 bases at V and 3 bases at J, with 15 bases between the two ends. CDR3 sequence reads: CASSSLTGYDTEAFL. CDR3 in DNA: TGTGCCAGCAGCTCGTTAACAGGGTATGACACTGAAGCTTTCCTT.

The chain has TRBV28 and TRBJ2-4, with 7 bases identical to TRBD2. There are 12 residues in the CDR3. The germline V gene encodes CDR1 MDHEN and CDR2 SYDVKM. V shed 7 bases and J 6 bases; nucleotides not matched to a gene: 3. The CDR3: CASTGGGNIQYF. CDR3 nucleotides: TGTGCCAGCACGGGGGGAGGAAACATTCAGTACTTC. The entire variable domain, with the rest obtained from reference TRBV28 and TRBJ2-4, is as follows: DVKVTQSSRYLVKRTGEKVFLECVQDMDHENMFWYRQDPGLGLRLIYFSYDVKMKEKGDIPEGYSVSREKKERFSLILESASTNQTSMYLCASTGGGNIQYFGAGTRLSVL.

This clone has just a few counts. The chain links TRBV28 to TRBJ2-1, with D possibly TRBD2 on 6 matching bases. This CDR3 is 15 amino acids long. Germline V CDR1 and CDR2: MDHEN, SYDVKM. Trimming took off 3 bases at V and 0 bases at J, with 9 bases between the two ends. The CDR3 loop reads CASSFFGSSYNEQFF. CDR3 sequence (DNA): TGTGCCAGCAGTTTTTTCGGGAGCTCCTACAATGAGCAGTTCTTC.

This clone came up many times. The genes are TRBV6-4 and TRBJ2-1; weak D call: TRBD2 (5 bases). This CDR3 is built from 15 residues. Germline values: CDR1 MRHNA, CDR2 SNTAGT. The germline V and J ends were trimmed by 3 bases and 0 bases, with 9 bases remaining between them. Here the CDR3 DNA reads TGTGCCAGCAGTGAACGGGAAATCTCCTACAATGAGCAGTTCTTC. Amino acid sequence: CASSEREISYNEQFF.

The CDR3 DNA follows: TGCGCCAGCAGCTTGGCCCCTAGCGGGAACTCCTACAATGAGCAGTTCTTC. Its protein product is CASSLAPSGNSYNEQFF. This chain connects TRBV5-1 to TRBJ2-1; TRBD2 agrees at 9 bases. Germline CDR1 and CDR2: SGHRS and YFSETQ. The J segment lost 0 bases and the V segment lost 0 bases, leaving 4 bases of the junction unmatched. The CDR3 runs 17 residues.

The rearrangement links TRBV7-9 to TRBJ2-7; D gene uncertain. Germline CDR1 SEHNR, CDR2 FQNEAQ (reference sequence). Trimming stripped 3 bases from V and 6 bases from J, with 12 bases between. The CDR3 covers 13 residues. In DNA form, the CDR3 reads TGTGCCAGCAGCTTGCAGTCTCTGACCGAGCAGTACTTC. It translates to CASSLQSLTEQYF.

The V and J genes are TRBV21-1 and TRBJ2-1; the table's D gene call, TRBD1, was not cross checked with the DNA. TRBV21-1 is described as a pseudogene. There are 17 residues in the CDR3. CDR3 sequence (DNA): TGTGCCAGCAGCAAAGCGCTAGGTACAGGGGGCTGCAATGAGCAGTTCTTC. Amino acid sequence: CASSKALGTGGCNEQFF.

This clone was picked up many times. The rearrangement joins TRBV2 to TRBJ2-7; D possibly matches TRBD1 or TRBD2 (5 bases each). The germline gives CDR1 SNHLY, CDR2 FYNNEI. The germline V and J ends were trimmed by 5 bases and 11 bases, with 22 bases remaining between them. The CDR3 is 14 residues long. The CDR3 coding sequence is TGTGCCAGCAGTCTTGGGGACGCCCCCTCGATGGAGTACTTC. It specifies CASSLGDAPSMEYF.

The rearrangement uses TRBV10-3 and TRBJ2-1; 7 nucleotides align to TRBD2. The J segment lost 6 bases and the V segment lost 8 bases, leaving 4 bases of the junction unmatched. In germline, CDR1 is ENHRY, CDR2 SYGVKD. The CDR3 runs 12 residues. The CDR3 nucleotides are TGTGCCATCGCGGGAGAATCCAATGAGCAGTTCTTC. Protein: CAIAGESNEQFF.

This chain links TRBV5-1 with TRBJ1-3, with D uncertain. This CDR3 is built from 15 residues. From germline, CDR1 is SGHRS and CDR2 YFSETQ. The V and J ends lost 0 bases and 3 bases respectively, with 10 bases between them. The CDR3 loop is CASSLGFSGGNTIYF. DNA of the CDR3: TGCGCCAGCAGCTTGGGGTTCTCGGGTGGAAACACCATATATTTT.

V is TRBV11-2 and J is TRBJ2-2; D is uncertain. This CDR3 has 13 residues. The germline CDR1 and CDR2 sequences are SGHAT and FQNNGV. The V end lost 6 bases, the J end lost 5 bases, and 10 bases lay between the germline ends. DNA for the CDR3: TGTGCCAGCAGATACAAACTTACCGGGGAGCTGTTTTTT. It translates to CASRYKLTGELFF.

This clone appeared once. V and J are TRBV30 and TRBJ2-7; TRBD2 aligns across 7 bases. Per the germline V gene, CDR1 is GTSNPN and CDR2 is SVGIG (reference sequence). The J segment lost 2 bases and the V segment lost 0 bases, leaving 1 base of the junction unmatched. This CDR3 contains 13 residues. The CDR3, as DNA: TGTGCCTGGAGTGTAGCGGGGCCCTACGAGCAGTACTTC. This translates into CAWSVAGPYEQYF.

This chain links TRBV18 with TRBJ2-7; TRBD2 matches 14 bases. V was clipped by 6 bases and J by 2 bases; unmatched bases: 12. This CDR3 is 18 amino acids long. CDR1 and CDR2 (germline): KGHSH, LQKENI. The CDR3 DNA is TGTGCCAGCTCGCTGGGACTAGCGGGAGAAGGGACCGCCTACGAGCAGTACTTC. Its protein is CASSLGLAGEGTAYEQYF. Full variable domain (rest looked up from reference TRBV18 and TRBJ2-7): NAGVMQNPRHLVRRRGQEARLRCSPMKGHSHVYWYRQLPEEGLKFMVYLQKENIIDESGMPKERFSAEFPKEGPSILRIQQVVRGDSAAYFCASSLGLAGEGTAYEQYFGPGTRLTVT.

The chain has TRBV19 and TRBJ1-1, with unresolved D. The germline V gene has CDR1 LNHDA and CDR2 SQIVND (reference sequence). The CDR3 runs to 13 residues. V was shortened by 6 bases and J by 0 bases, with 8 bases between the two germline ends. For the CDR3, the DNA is TGTGCCAGTAGGGGCCGGGTGAACACTGAAGCTTTCTTT. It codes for CASRGRVNTEAFF.

The CDR3 sequence is CATGTSGSYTQYF. The CDR3 DNA reads TGTGCCACCGGGACTAGCGGGAGTTATACGCAGTATTTT. This sequence joins TRBV28 and TRBJ2-3; 14 bases match TRBD2. The CDR3 covers 13 residues. Germline loops: CDR1 MDHEN, CDR2 SYDVKM. V shed 10 bases and J 7 bases; nucleotides not matched to a gene: 4.

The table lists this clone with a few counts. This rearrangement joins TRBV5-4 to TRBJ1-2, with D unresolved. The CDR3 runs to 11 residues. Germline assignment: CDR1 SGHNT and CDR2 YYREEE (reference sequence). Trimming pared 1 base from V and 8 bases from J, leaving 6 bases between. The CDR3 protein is CASSLLGGYTF. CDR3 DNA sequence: TGTGCCAGCAGCTTGTTAGGGGGCTACACCTTC.

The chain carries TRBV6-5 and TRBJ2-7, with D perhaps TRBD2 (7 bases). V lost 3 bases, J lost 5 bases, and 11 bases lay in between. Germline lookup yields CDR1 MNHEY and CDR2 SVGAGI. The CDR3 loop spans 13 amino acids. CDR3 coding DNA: TGTGCCAGCAGTTATACGGGGGGCAACGAGCAGTACTTC. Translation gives CASSYTGGNEQYF.

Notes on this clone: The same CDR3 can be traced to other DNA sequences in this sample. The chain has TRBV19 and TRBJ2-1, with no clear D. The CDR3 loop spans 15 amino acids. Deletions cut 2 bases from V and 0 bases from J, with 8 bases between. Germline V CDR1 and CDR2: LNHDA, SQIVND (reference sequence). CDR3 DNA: TGTGCCAGTAGTATAACCAGCAGCTCCTACAATGAGCAGTTCTTC. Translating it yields CASSITSSSYNEQFF.

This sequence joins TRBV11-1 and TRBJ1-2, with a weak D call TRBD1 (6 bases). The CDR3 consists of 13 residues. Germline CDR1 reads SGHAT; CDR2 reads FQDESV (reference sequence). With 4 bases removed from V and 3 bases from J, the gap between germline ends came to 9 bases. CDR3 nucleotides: TGTGCCAGCAGCTCCAGGACAGACTATGGCTACACCTTC. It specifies CASSSRTDYGYTF.

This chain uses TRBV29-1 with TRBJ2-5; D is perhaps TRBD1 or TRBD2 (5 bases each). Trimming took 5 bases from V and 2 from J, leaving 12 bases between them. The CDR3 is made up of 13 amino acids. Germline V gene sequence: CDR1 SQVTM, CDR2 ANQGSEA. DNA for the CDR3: TGCAGCGTTCTCGGGGCCCTGCAAGAGACCCAGTACTTC. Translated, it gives CSVLGALQETQYF.